Detailed here is one T cell receptor (beta chain). Its antigen remains unknown. Using immunoSEQ multiplex PCR, the repertoire was profiled, and TCRdb retains in-frame clones only, with some absent. The sample has tens of thousands of clones, just under 95% seen once. This sample is drawn from a study of human versus mouse CDR3 diversity and MHC coevolution. Study details: Between about 0.6 x 10^7 and 1.6 x 10^7 valid reads came from each sample. Overall study results and limits: About 1.6 million TCR beta clonotypes were estimated for humans, the largest repertoire.

Naive CD4 T cells were sorted as CD45RO-negative, CD62L-positive. The specimen sequenced was naive CD4+ T cells from blood. The subset was: CD45RO-negative CD62L-positive naive CD4 T cells. The TCR comes from a person between 60 and 70 years old in good health.

CDR3 sequence reads: CASSDTDRANTEAFF. CDR3 sequence (DNA): TGTGCCAGTAGTGACACGGACAGGGCGAACACTGAAGCTTTCTTT. The chain is built from TRBV19 and TRBJ1-1, with TRBD1 matching 8 bases. V shed 5 bases, J shed 1 base, and the junction held 6 bases outside the gene matches. From germline, CDR1 is LNHDA and CDR2 SQIVND (reference sequence). This CDR3 has 15 residues.